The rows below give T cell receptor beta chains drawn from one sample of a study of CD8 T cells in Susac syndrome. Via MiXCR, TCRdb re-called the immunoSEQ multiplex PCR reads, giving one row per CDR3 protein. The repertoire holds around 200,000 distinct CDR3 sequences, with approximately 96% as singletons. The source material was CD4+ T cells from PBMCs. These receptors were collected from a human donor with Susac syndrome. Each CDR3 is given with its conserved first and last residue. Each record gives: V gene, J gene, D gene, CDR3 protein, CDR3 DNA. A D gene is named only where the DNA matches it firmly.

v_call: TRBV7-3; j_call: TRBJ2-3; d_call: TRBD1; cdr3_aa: CASSPDRAPSTDTQYF; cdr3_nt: TGTGCCAGCAGCCCCGACAGGGCTCCTAGCACAGATACGCAGTATTTT
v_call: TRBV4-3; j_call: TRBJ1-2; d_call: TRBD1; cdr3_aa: CASSQEGGGWNYGYTF; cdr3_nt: TGCGCCAGCAGCCAAGAGGGAGGGGGCTGGAACTATGGCTACACCTTC
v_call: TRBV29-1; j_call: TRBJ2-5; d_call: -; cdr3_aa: CSVEWGQGGETQYF; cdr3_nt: TGCAGCGTTGAATGGGGGCAGGGTGGAGAGACCCAGTACTTC
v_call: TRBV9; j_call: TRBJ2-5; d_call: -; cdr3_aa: CASSVEGGGETQYF; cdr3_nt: TGTGCCAGCAGCGTAGAGGGCGGTGGAGAGACCCAGTACTTC
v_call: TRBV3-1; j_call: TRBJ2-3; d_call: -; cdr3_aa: CASTTTLGDTQYF; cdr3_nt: TGTGCCAGCACCACAACATTGGGAGATACGCAGTATTTT
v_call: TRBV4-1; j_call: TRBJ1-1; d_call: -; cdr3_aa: CASSRKGDTGAFF; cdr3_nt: TGCGCCAGCAGCCGAAAGGGGGACACGGGAGCTTTCTTT
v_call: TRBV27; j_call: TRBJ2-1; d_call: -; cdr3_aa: CASSLIGSTYNEQFF; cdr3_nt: TGTGCCAGCAGTTTAATCGGGAGTACCTACAATGAGCAGTTCTTC
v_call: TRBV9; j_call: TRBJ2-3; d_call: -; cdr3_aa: CASSVVRGFTDTQYF; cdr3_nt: TGTGCCAGCAGCGTAGTCAGGGGCTTTACAGATACGCAGTATTTT
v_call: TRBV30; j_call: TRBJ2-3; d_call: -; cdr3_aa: CAWSVLSTDTQYF; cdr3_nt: TGTGCCTGGAGTGTATTGAGCACAGATACGCAGTATTTT
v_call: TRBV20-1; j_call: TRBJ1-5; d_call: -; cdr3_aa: CSAREGVIQHF; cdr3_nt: TGCAGTGCTAGAGAGGGGGTAATTCAGCATTTT
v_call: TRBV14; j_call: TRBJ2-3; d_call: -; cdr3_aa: CASSQGGHRTDTQYF; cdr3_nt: TGTGCCAGCAGCCAAGGGGGACACCGCACAGATACGCAGTATTTT
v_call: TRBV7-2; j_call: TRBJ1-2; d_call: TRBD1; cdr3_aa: CASSPPGQGNYGYTF; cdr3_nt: TGTGCCAGCAGTCCACCGGGACAGGGGAACTATGGCTACACCTTC
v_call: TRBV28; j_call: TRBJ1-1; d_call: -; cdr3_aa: CASSLYENTEAFF; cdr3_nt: TGTGCCAGCAGTTTGTACGAGAACACTGAAGCTTTCTTT
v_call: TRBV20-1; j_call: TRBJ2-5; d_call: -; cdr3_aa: CSAGPAWGQETQYF; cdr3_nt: TGCAGTGCTGGCCCCGCCTGGGGCCAAGAGACCCAGTACTTC
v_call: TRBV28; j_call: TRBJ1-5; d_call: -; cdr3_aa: CASSLPGSNQPQHF; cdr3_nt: TGTGCCAGCAGTTTACCTGGGAGCAATCAGCCCCAGCATTTT
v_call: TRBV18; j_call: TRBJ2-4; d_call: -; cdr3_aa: CASSPLASYGWNIQYF; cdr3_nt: TGTGCCAGCTCACCACTCGCTTCGTATGGTTGGAACATTCAGTACTTC
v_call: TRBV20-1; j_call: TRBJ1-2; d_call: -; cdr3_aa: CSARDRGAGGYTF; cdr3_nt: TGCAGTGCTAGAGATAGGGGGGCGGGAGGCTACACCTTC
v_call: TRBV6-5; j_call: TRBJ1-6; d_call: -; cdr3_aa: CASSYSARGAYNSPLHF; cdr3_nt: TGTGCCAGCAGTTACTCGGCGAGGGGCGCCTATAATTCACCCCTCCACTTT
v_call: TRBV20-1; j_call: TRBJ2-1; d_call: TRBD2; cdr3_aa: CSATRPGTTDEQFF; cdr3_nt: TGCAGTGCAACGAGGCCTGGGACTACCGATGAGCAGTTCTTC
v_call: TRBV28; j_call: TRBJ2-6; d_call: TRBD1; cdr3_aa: CASSFGTVLSGANVLTF; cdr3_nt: TGTGCCAGCAGTTTTGGGACAGTACTCTCTGGGGCCAACGTCCTGACTTTC
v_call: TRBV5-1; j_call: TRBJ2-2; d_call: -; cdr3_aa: CASSTGTNTGELFF; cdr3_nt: TGCGCCAGCAGCACCGGGACTAACACCGGGGAGCTGTTTTTT
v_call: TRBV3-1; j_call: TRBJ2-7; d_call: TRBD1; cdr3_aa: CASSREQGANEQYF; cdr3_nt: TGTGCCAGCAGCCGGGAACAGGGGGCCAACGAGCAGTACTTC
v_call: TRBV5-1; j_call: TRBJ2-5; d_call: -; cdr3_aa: CASSLGATSQETQYF; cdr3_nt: TGCGCCAGCAGCTTGGGCGCCACGAGCCAAGAGACCCAGTACTTC